The present T cell receptor beta chain was sequenced within a study of blood T cell repertoires in COVID-19. The age range of participants was about 18 to 95 years, with residence in about two dozen US areas. Participants' reported clinical history set cohort assignment. Assay: immunoSEQ multiplex PCR; the TCRdb copy retains only in-frame clones and omits some. Of fewer than 350,000 clones listed, approximately 90% are singletons. Trimming left V 4 bases short and J 0 bases short, with 11 bases between. This CDR3 has 15 amino acids. Germline assignment: CDR1 SGHTS and CDR2 YDEGEE. This rearrangement joins TRBV5-8 to TRBJ1-5; D remains unclear. Material: PBMCs or T cells enriched from blood (not recorded which). The TCR sequence derives from a woman in her fifties or sixties in a cohort exposed to, infected with or recovered from COVID-19 (not recorded which). The CDR3 reads CASSRRGYSNQPQHF. The CDR3 DNA follows: TGTGCCAGCAGCCGTAGAGGGTATAGCAATCAGCCCCAGCATTTT.